The 5 T cell receptor beta chains reported below all come from one sample, sequenced in a study of control samples from healthy donors and cancer patients. TCRdb's table, derived via immunoSEQ multiplex PCR, lists solely in-frame clones and lacks some. The profile shows roughly 98,000 clones, over 85% of them singletons. Material: blood. The receptor set was obtained from a man aged 18 to 29 in good health.

The chain combines TRBV6-5 with TRBJ1-3; D is unresolved. Germline V gives CDR1 MNHEY, CDR2 SVGAGI. Trimming cost V 6 bases and J 0 bases, with 9 bases left between them. This CDR3 contains 14 residues. The CDR3 region has the DNA TGTGCCAGCAGCTTCCGATCCTCTGGAAACACCATATATTTT. Translating it yields CASSFRSSGNTIYF.

V gene TRBV2 combines with J gene TRBJ2-7; TRBD1 or TRBD2 may be the D gene (5 bases each). V was shortened by 0 bases and J by 0 bases, with 15 bases between the two germline ends. The germline V gene has CDR1 SNHLY and CDR2 FYNNEI. CDR3 length: 17 amino acids. CDR3 in amino acids: CASSEALPRAGSYEQYF. CDR3 nucleotides: TGTGCCAGCAGTGAAGCGCTTCCCAGGGCGGGCTCCTACGAGCAGTACTTC.

The chain uses TRBV4-1 and TRBJ1-1; D may be TRBD1 (5 bases). There are 13 residues in the CDR3. The germline gives CDR1 MGHRA, CDR2 YSYEKL. V was trimmed by 2 bases and J by 1 base, leaving 5 bases between them. The CDR3 sequence is CASSQTGNTEAFF. In DNA, the CDR3 is TGCGCCAGCAGCCAAACAGGGAACACTGAAGCTTTCTTT.

This sequence joins TRBV4-1 and TRBJ2-5; the match to TRBD2 covers 8 bases. V gave up 5 bases and J gave up 5 bases; unmatched junction bases: 4. CDR1 MGHRA and CDR2 YSYEKL come from the germline V gene. CDR3 length equals 13 residues. The chain's CDR3 is CASSGAGVETQYF. CDR3 in DNA: TGCGCCAGCAGCGGAGCGGGAGTTGAGACCCAGTACTTC.

The chain carries TRBV6-2 or TRBV6-3 and TRBJ2-7; TRBD1 or TRBD2 may be the D gene (5 bases each). In germline, CDR1 is MNHEY, CDR2 SVGEGT. This CDR3 region has 18 residues. V was shortened by 0 bases and J by 7 bases, with 25 bases between the two germline ends. The CDR3 sequence: CASSYSLESGRIRWEQYF. In nucleotides, the CDR3 is TGTGCCAGCAGTTACTCGTTAGAATCAGGGAGAATCCGCTGGGAGCAGTACTTC.